This record covers a single TCR beta chain. Authors' data handling: The assay estimated nucleated cells by amplifying reference gene primers. Using immunoSEQ multiplex PCR, the repertoire was profiled, and TCRdb retains in-frame clones only, with some absent. The V and J calls and the clone size are those of that table, but D and trimming were determined from the DNA. The table shows some 100,000 clones, with around 87% occurring only once. The sample originates from a study of blood T cell repertoires in COVID-19. Across the whole study: From T cells, B-cell-depleted T cells, or PBMCs came the material, which was cDNA or gDNA.

This clonotype was sampled from a woman in her twenties or thirties with acute or convalescent COVID-19. The sample consisted of peripheral blood.

CDR3 sequence reads: CASSSQGASYNEQFF. For the CDR3, the DNA is TGTGCCAGCAGTTCCCAGGGTGCGTCCTACAATGAGCAGTTCTTC. The chain has TRBV28 and TRBJ2-1, with a possible D match to TRBD1 (5 bases). Germline V gives CDR1 MDHEN, CDR2 SYDVKM. The CDR3 has 15 residues. The V end was cut by 4 bases, the J end by 1 base, with 11 bases between.